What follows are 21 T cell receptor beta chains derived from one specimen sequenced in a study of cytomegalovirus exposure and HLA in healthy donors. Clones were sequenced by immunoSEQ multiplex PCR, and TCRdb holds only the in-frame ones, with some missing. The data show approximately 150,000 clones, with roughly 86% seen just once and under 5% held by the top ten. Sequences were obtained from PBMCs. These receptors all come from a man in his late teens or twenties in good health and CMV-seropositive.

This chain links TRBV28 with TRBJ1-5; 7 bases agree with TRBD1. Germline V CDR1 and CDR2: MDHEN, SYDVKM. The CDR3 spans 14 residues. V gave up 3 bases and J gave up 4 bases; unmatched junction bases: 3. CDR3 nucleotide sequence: TGTGCCAGCAGTTTCCTACAGGGGAATCAGCCCCAGCATTTT. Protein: CASSFLQGNQPQHF.

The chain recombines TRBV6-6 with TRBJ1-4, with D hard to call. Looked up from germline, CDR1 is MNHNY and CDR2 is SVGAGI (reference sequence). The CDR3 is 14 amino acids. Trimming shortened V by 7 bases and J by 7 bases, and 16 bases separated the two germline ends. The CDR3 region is CASIPGYRTEKLFF. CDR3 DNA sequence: TGTGCCAGCATTCCGGGTTACCGTACTGAAAAACTGTTTTTT.

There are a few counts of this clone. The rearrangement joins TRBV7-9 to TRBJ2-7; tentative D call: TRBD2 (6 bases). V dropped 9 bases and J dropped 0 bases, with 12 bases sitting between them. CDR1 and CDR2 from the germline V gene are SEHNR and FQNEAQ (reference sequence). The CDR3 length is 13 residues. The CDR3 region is CASLAVSSYEQYF. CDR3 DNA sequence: TGTGCCAGTTTAGCGGTAAGCTCCTACGAGCAGTACTTC.

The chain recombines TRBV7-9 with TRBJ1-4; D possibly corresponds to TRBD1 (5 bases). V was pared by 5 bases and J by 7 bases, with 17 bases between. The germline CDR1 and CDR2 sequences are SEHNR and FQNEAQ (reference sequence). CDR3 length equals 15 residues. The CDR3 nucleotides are TGTGCCAGCAGCCAAATTATAAGACAGCCTGAAAAACTGTTTTTT. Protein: CASSQIIRQPEKLFF.

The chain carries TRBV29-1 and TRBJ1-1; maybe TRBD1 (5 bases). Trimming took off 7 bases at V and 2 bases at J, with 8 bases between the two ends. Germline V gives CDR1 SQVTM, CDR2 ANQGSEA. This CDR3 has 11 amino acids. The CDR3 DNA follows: TGCAGCGGCAGGGCAAACACTGAAGCTTTCTTT. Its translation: CSGRANTEAFF.

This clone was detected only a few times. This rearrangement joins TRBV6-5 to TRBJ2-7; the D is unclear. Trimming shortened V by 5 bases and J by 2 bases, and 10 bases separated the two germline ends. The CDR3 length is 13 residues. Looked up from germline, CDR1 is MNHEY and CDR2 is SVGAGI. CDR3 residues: CASSPLGAYEQYF. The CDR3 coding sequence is TGTGCCAGCAGTCCCCTTGGAGCCTACGAGCAGTACTTC.

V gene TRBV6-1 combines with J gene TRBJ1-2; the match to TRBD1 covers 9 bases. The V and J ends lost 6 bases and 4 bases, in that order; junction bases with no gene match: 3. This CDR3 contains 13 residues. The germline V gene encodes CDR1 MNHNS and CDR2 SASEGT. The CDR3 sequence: CASRKTGGYGYTF. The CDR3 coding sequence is TGTGCCAGCAGAAAGACAGGGGGCTATGGCTACACCTTC.

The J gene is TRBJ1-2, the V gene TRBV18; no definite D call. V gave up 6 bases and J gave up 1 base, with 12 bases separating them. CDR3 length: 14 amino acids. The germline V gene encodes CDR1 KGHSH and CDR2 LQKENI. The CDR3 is CASSRGSDNYGYTF. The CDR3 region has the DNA TGTGCCAGCTCTCGAGGTAGCGATAACTATGGCTACACCTTC.

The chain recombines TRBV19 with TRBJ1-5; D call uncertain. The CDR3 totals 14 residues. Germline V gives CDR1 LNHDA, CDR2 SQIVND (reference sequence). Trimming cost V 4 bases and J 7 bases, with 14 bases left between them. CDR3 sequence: CASSTGGPEQPQHF. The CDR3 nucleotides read TGTGCCAGTAGTACGGGTGGCCCAGAACAGCCCCAGCATTTT.

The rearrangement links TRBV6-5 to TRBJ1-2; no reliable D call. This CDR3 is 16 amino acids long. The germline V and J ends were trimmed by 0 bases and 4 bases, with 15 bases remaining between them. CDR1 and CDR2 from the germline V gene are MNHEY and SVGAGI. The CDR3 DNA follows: TGTGCCAGCAGTTACTCGACTGGATCCTCCCCCTATGGCTACACCTTC. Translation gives CASSYSTGSSPYGYTF.

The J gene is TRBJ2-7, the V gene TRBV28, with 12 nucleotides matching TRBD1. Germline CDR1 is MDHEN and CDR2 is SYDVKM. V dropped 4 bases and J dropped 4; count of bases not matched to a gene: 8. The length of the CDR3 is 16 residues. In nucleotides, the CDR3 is TGTGCCAGCAGTTCTCCCGGGACAGGGGGCCTGTACGAGCAGTACTTC. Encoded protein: CASSSPGTGGLYEQYF. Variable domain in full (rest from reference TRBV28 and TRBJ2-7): DVKVTQSSRYLVKRTGEKVFLECVQDMDHENMFWYRQDPGLGLRLIYFSYDVKMKEKGDIPEGYSVSREKKERFSLILESASTNQTSMYLCASSSPGTGGLYEQYFGPGTRLTVT.

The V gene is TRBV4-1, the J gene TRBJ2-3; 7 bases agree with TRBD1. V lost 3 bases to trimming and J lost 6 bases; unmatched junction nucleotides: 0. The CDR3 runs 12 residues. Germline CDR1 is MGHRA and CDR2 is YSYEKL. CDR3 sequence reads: CASSQTGDTQYF. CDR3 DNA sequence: TGCGCCAGCAGCCAGACAGGGGATACGCAGTATTTT.

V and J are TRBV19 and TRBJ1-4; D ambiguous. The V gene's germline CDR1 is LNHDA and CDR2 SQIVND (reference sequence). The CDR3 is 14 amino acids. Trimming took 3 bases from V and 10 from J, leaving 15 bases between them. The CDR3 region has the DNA TGTGCCAGTAGTATTTTAGAACGACGCGGAAAACTGTTTTTT. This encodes CASSILERRGKLFF.

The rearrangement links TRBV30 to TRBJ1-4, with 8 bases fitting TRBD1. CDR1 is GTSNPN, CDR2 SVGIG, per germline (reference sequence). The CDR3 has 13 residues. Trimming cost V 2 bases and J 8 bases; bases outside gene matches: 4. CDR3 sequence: CAWSKTGGEKLFF. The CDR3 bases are TGTGCCTGGAGTAAAACAGGGGGGGAAAAACTGTTTTTT.

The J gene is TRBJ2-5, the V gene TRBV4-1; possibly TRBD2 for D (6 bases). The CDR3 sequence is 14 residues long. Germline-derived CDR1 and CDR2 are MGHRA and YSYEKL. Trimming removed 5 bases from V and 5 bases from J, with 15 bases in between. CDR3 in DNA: TGCGCCAGCAGCGAGGACTACGAGGGGGAGACCCAGTACTTC. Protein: CASSEDYEGETQYF.

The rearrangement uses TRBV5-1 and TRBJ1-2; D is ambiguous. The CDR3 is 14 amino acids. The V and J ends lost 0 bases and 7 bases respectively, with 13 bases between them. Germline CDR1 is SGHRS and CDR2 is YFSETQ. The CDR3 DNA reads TGCGCCAGCAGCTTGGATCGTGAGCGGTCTGGCTACACCTTC. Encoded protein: CASSLDRERSGYTF.

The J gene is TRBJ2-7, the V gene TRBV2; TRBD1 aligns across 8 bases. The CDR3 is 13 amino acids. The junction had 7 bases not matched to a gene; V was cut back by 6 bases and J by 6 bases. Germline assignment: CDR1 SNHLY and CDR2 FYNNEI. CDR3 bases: TGTGCCAGCAGCGCCCAGGGGGCGGGCGAGCAGTACTTC. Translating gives CASSAQGAGEQYF.

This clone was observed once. The DNA of the CDR3 is TGTGCCAGCAGCCCAGAGACAGGGCTATATGGCTACACCTTC. Amino acid sequence: CASSPETGLYGYTF. The chain uses TRBV5-4 and TRBJ1-2; 7 bases fit TRBD1. Per germline, CDR1 SGHNT and CDR2 YYREEE (reference sequence). J was trimmed by 5 bases and V by 4 bases; bases with no gene match: 8. CDR3 length equals 14 residues.

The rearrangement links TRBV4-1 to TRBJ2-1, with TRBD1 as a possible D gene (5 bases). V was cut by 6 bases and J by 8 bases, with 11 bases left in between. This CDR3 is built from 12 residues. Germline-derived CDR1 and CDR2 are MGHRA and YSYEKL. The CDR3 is CASRGQLDEQFF. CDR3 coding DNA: TGCGCCAGCAGGGGGCAACTGGATGAGCAGTTCTTC.

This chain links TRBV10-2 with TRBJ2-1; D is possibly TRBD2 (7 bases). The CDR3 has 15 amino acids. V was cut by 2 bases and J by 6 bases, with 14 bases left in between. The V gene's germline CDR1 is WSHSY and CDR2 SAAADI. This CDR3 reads CASSERGGVPNEQFF. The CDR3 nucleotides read TGCGCCAGCAGTGAGAGGGGGGGCGTCCCCAATGAGCAGTTCTTC.

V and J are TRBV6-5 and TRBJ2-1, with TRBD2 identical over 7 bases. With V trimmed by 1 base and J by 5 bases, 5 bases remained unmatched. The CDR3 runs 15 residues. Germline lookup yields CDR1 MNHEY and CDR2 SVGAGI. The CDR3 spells CASSYWAGANNEQFF. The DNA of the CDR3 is TGTGCCAGCAGTTACTGGGCGGGAGCGAACAATGAGCAGTTCTTC.